The sequence of this T cell receptor beta chain was determined in a study of blood T cell repertoires in COVID-19. On the study more broadly: The United States, Italy and Spain supplied acute and convalescent COVID-19 samples. PBMCs, B-cell-depleted T cells, or T cells provided the cDNA or gDNA that made up the material.

Germline CDR1 and CDR2: SGHDT and YYEEEE. Losses at the gene ends were 1 base for V and 0 bases for J; bases not matched to a gene: 1. This CDR3 has 14 amino acids. Authors' processing steps: Reference gene primer amplification in the assay estimated nucleated cell counts. This table comes from immunoSEQ multiplex PCR, and its TCRdb copy is limited to in-frame clones, with some not included. V, J and clone size reflect that table, while D and trimming were determined from the DNA. The sample has over 150,000 clones, roughly 76% seen once. This TCR was sampled from a woman aged 80 or over with COVID-19, enrolled during active disease. Sequenced material: peripheral blood. The chain couples TRBV5-6 to TRBJ2-7, with 7 bases aligning to TRBD1. CDR3 in amino acids: CASSLTGVSYEQYF. Here the CDR3 DNA reads TGTGCCAGCAGCTTGACAGGGGTCTCCTACGAGCAGTACTTC.